This TCR beta chain was sequenced during a study of response to subunit inactivated influenza vaccine. This clonotype was counted a few times. Its target is unknown. CDR3 length equals 15 residues. V lost 2 bases, J lost 4 bases, and 14 bases lay in between. Germline assignment: CDR1 SGHAT and CDR2 FQNNGV. Using its own MiXCR run on the RT-PCR reads, TCRdb lists one record per CDR3 protein. The table has some 500,000 distinct CDR3 sequences, 16% seen once. Notes on the study in general: Each seasonal influenza vaccination, the authors suggested, recruits few new T cells.

The receptor comes from a man between 45 and 75 years old who received an inactivated influenza vaccine. The sample in question was CD4+ T cells sorted from PBMCs, obtained less than 25 months after vaccination. The chain joins TRBV11-2 to TRBJ2-5; D may correspond to TRBD1 or TRBD2 (5 bases each). The CDR3 reads CASSLTWDGVETQYF. As DNA, the CDR3 is TGTGCCAGCAGCTTAACCTGGGACGGGGTAGAGACCCAGTACTTC.